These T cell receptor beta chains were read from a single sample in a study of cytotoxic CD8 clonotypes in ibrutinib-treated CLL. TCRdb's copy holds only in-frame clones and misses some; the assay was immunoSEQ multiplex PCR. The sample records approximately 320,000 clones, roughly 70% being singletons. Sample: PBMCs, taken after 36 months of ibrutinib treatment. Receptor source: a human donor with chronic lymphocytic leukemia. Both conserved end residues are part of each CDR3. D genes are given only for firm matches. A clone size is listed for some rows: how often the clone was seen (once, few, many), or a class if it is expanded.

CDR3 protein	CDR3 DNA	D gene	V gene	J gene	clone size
CASSSGRGLGSGYTF	TGTGCCAGCAGTTCGGGCAGGGGACTAGGCAGTGGCTACACCTTC	-	TRBV27	TRBJ1-2	few
CASSEKLLAYGYTF	TGTGCCAGCAGTGAAAAGCTCCTAGCCTATGGCTACACCTTC	-	TRBV2	TRBJ1-2	-
CASSDPPGGTQYF	TGTGCCAGCAGTGATCCGCCCGGGGGTACGCAGTATTTT	-	TRBV25-1	TRBJ2-3	-
CASKPISRAVRNQPQHF	TGTGCCAGCAAGCCCATATCCAGGGCGGTGCGCAATCAGCCCCAGCATTTT	-	TRBV27	TRBJ1-5	few
CASSEVGRSYEQYF	TGTGCCAGCAGTGAGGTCGGGAGATCCTACGAGCAGTACTTC	-	TRBV25-1	TRBJ2-7	-
CASSATGGRGYTF	TGTGCCAGCAGCGCCACAGGGGGCCGGGGCTACACCTTC	TRBD1	TRBV9	TRBJ1-2	-
CAWIWPGVQGYTF	TGTGCCTGGATTTGGCCCGGGGTGCAAGGCTACACCTTC	-	TRBV30	TRBJ1-2	few
CAGGQGGYEQYF	TGTGCCGGAGGACAGGGGGGCTACGAGCAGTACTTC	TRBD1	TRBV2	TRBJ2-7	-
CASNGAGQIRYEQYF	TGTGCCAGCAATGGGGCGGGACAGATTCGATACGAGCAGTACTTC	-	TRBV6-5	TRBJ2-7	-
CASSLGDGTYEQYF	TGTGCCAGCAGTTTGGGGGACGGCACCTACGAGCAGTACTTC	-	TRBV28	TRBJ2-7	-
CASGLPLRGGGSQNTTSSDF	TGTGCTAGTGGTTTGCCCCTACGCGGAGGTGGCAGTCAAAATACTACGAGCAGTGACTTC	-	TRBV12-5	TRBJ2-7	-
CASRTTGWAGTEQYF	TGTGCCAGCAGGACGACAGGTTGGGCCGGAACCGAGCAGTACTTC	-	TRBV28	TRBJ2-7	-
CASSLLAGSETQYF	TGTGCCAGCAGCTTACTAGCGGGGTCTGAGACCCAGTACTTC	TRBD2	TRBV11-2	TRBJ2-5	-
CSVVEGGRNSYEQYF	TGCAGCGTTGTCGAGGGAGGCCGTAACTCCTACGAGCAGTACTTC	-	TRBV29-1	TRBJ2-7	-
CASSPAEIGGYTF	TGTGCCAGCAGCCCCGCCGAGATAGGGGGCTACACCTTC	-	TRBV4-2	TRBJ1-2	-
CASSVEAAGQGGSEQYF	TGTGCCAGCAGCGTAGAAGCGGCGGGACAGGGAGGCTCCGAGCAGTACTTC	TRBD1	TRBV9	TRBJ2-7	-
CASSLARVGTYEQYF	TGTGCCAGCAGCTTAGCGAGGGTAGGGACCTACGAGCAGTACTTC	-	TRBV11-2	TRBJ2-7	-
CASSLAAGQGAPYEQYF	TGTGCCAGCAGCTTGGCAGCGGGACAGGGAGCCCCCTACGAGCAGTACTTC	TRBD1	TRBV5-6	TRBJ2-7	-